This is a list of T cell receptor beta chains from one sample in a study of cytomegalovirus exposure and HLA in healthy donors. The method was immunoSEQ multiplex PCR; TCRdb's version includes in-frame clones alone and lacks a portion of them. The sample has about 85,000 clones, 65% to 75% seen once. Sequenced input: PBMCs. The receptors come from a young man in good health and CMV-seronegative. Both conserved end residues are part of each CDR3. A D gene is named only where the DNA matches it firmly. The listing skips clone size in some rows; elsewhere it reads once, few, many or a size class.

CDR3 length | J gene | D gene | V gene | clone size | CDR3 protein | CDR3 DNA
11 | TRBJ1-2 | TRBD1 | TRBV20-1 | NA | CSADRVGGYTF | TGCAGTGCTGACAGGGTGGGTGGCTACACCTTC
14 | TRBJ1-2 | TRBD1 | TRBV9 | NA | CASSGGQADYGYTF | TGTGCCAGCAGCGGAGGACAGGCTGATTATGGCTACACCTTC
13 | TRBJ2-7 | TRBD1 | TRBV19 | once | CASSSGQSYEQYF | TGTGCCAGTAGTTCGGGACAGTCCTACGAGCAGTACTTC
14 | TRBJ1-4 | NA | TRBV7-9 | NA | CASSLPLRSEKLFF | TGTGCCAGCAGCTTGCCACTGAGGAGTGAAAAACTGTTTTTT
16 | TRBJ2-1 | TRBD1 | TRBV5-1 | NA | CASSLAGTGTFNEQFF | TGCGCCAGCAGCTTGGCCGGGACAGGGACTTTCAATGAGCAGTTCTTC
15 | TRBJ2-3 | NA | TRBV15 | few | CATSRDAANTDTQYF | TGTGCCACCAGCAGAGATGCGGCCAACACAGATACGCAGTATTTT
15 | TRBJ1-1 | TRBD1 | TRBV28 | NA | CASSLGGVKDTEAFF | TGTGCCAGCAGCCTAGGGGGCGTGAAGGACACTGAAGCTTTCTTT
15 | TRBJ2-7 | TRBD2 | TRBV9 | NA | CASSAGLAGEFEQYF | TGTGCCAGCAGCGCTGGACTAGCGGGAGAGTTCGAGCAGTACTTC
14 | TRBJ1-5 | NA | TRBV19 | NA | CASSIPTDNQPQHF | TGTGCCAGTAGTATACCCACAGACAATCAGCCCCAGCATTTT
14 | TRBJ2-7 | TRBD1 | TRBV2 | few | CASSQQGGRVEQYF | TGTGCCAGCAGCCAACAGGGGGGAAGAGTCGAGCAGTACTTC
13 | TRBJ1-1 | NA | TRBV7-2 | once | CASSLALQGGAFF | TGTGCCAGCAGCTTAGCGCTCCAGGGAGGAGCTTTCTTT
13 | TRBJ2-7 | NA | TRBV2 | NA | CASSDRQLYEQYF | TGTGCCAGCAGTGATAGACAATTGTACGAGCAGTACTTC
13 | TRBJ1-1 | TRBD1 | TRBV7-6 | NA | CASGQGGYTEAFF | TGTGCCAGCGGACAGGGTGGTTACACTGAAGCTTTCTTT
15 | TRBJ1-5 | TRBD1 | TRBV7-2 | few | CASSPGQGGTQPQHF | TGTGCCAGCAGCCCAGGACAGGGAGGGACTCAGCCCCAGCATTTT
16 | TRBJ1-4 | NA | TRBV7-2 | NA | CASSIRWGRDGEKLFF | TGTGCCAGCAGCATCAGGTGGGGCAGGGATGGCGAAAAACTGTTTTTT
15 | TRBJ1-1 | TRBD1 | TRBV7-9 | NA | CASSQTGTGKGTAFF | TGTGCCAGCAGCCAAACCGGGACAGGCAAGGGCACAGCTTTCTTT
14 | TRBJ1-1 | TRBD1 | TRBV25-1 | NA | CASSGQGEVTEAFF | TGTGCCAGCAGTGGACAGGGGGAGGTCACTGAAGCTTTCTTT
13 | TRBJ1-1 | TRBD1 | TRBV7-2 | few | CASRGQVPTEAFF | TGTGCCAGCAGGGGACAGGTTCCCACTGAAGCTTTCTTT
14 | TRBJ1-1 | NA | TRBV5-1 | NA | CASSLAGGGTEAFF | TGCGCCAGCAGCTTGGCCGGTGGGGGGACTGAAGCTTTCTTT
13 | TRBJ1-1 | NA | TRBV11-1 | NA | CASAEGGGTEAFF | TGTGCCAGCGCCGAGGGCGGGGGGACTGAAGCTTTCTTT
14 | TRBJ2-5 | NA | TRBV7-9 | NA | CASQDSIRGETQYF | TGTGCCAGCCAGGACTCAATTCGAGGGGAGACCCAGTACTTC
16 | TRBJ2-2 | TRBD1 | TRBV30 | NA | CAWRAGQGPNTGELFF | TGTGCCTGGAGAGCTGGACAGGGGCCAAACACCGGGGAGCTGTTTTTT
13 | TRBJ1-1 | NA | TRBV19 | NA | CASTGHSYTEAFF | TGTGCCAGTACCGGACATAGCTACACTGAAGCTTTCTTT
18 | TRBJ1-5 | TRBD1 | TRBV19 | NA | CASSIGGDSQYSNQPQHF | TGTGCCAGTAGTATAGGTGGGGACAGTCAATATAGCAATCAGCCCCAGCATTTT
16 | TRBJ1-2 | TRBD1 | TRBV11-2 | few | CASSSTAGQGSYGYTF | TGTGCCAGCAGCTCCACTGCCGGACAGGGGAGCTATGGCTACACCTTC
14 | TRBJ2-7 | NA | TRBV9 | NA | CASSVLGDTYEQYF | TGTGCCAGCAGCGTACTGGGCGACACCTACGAGCAGTACTTC
15 | TRBJ2-2 | TRBD1 | TRBV18 | NA | CASSPGQGHTGELFF | TGTGCCAGCTCTCCGGGACAGGGCCACACCGGGGAGCTGTTTTTT
17 | TRBJ2-7 | TRBD2 | TRBV28 | NA | CASSLRRLAGGAYEQYF | TGTGCCAGCAGTTTAAGACGGCTAGCGGGAGGCGCATACGAGCAGTACTTC
19 | TRBJ2-1 | TRBD2 | TRBV4-1 | NA | CASSQVGLAGGPLANEQFF | TGCGCCAGCAGCCAAGTCGGACTAGCGGGGGGCCCCCTTGCCAATGAGCAGTTCTTC
18 | TRBJ2-1 | TRBD2 | TRBV2 | once | CASSEVGLTSGGGGEQFF | TGTGCCAGCAGTGAAGTAGGGCTAACTAGCGGGGGCGGCGGTGAGCAGTTCTTC
15 | TRBJ2-1 | TRBD2 | TRBV27 | NA | CASSLGQAGVSEQFF | TGTGCCAGCAGTCTAGGCCAAGCGGGAGTAAGTGAGCAGTTCTTC
13 | TRBJ2-2 | NA | TRBV2 | NA | CASSVKGTGELFF | TGTGCCAGCAGTGTTAAGGGGACCGGGGAGCTGTTTTTT
14 | TRBJ1-5 | NA | TRBV27 | NA | CASSLVRGNQPQHF | TGTGCCAGCAGTTTGGTCAGGGGCAATCAGCCCCAGCATTTT
13 | TRBJ2-7 | TRBD2 | TRBV7-6 | NA | CASIASGSYEQYF | TGTGCCAGCATAGCTAGCGGGAGCTACGAGCAGTACTTC
14 | TRBJ1-4 | NA | TRBV5-3 | NA | CARSPQSLNEKLFF | TGTGCCAGAAGCCCACAGAGCCTTAATGAAAAACTGTTTTTT
16 | TRBJ2-7 | TRBD1 | TRBV2 | NA | CASSEGPGQLTYEQYF | TGTGCCAGCAGTGAAGGGCCGGGACAGCTGACCTACGAGCAGTACTTC
15 | TRBJ2-7 | TRBD2 | TRBV11-2 | NA | CASSLVAGGVHEQYF | TGTGCCAGCAGCTTAGTAGCGGGAGGTGTGCACGAGCAGTACTTC
14 | TRBJ1-1 | NA | TRBV6-6 | NA | CASSYGQMNTEAFF | TGTGCCAGCAGTTACGGGCAGATGAACACTGAAGCTTTCTTT
16 | TRBJ2-1 | TRBD2 | TRBV4-3 | NA | CASSQDLTSGYNEQFF | TGCGCCAGCAGCCAAGATCTTACTAGCGGGTACAATGAGCAGTTCTTC
13 | TRBJ1-6 | NA | TRBV5-6 | few | CASSFGNESPLHF | TGTGCCAGCAGCTTCGGGAACGAGTCACCCCTCCACTTT
15 | TRBJ2-3 | TRBD1 | TRBV28 | NA | CASSLYGQGADTQYF | TGTGCCAGCAGTTTATATGGACAGGGGGCAGATACGCAGTATTTT
16 | TRBJ2-3 | TRBD2 | TRBV6-6 | few | CASSSRLAGGSDTQYF | TGTGCCAGCAGTTCCCGACTAGCGGGGGGGTCAGATACGCAGTATTTT
15 | TRBJ2-7 | TRBD2 | TRBV13 | NA | CASSPRTSGSHEQYF | TGTGCCAGCAGTCCTCGGACTAGCGGGAGCCACGAGCAGTACTTC
13 | TRBJ1-2 | NA | TRBV28 | NA | CASSSDSPLGYTF | TGTGCCAGCAGTTCAGACAGCCCTCTGGGCTACACCTTC
16 | TRBJ1-2 | NA | TRBV4-3 | NA | CASSQDSAGGGAGYTF | TGCGCCAGCAGCCAAGACTCAGCGGGGGGCGGCGCTGGCTACACCTTC
14 | TRBJ1-2 | NA | TRBV4-1 | NA | CASSQDGRAYGYTF | TGCGCCAGCAGCCAAGACGGCAGGGCTTATGGCTACACCTTC
15 | TRBJ1-1 | TRBD1 | TRBV28 | NA | CASSLLGTGYDEAFF | TGTGCCAGCAGTTTATTGGGGACAGGGTATGATGAAGCTTTCTTT
15 | TRBJ2-7 | TRBD2 | TRBV2 | NA | CASSELAGATYEQYF | TGTGCCAGCAGTGAGTTAGCGGGGGCGACCTACGAGCAGTACTTC
16 | TRBJ1-1 | NA | TRBV4-3 | NA | CASSQDLVLAVTEAFF | TGCGCCAGCAGCCAAGACTTAGTATTGGCGGTCACTGAAGCTTTCTTT
16 | TRBJ2-7 | TRBD1 | TRBV6-5 | NA | CASSYSHGQGSYEQYF | TGTGCCAGCAGTTACTCGCACGGACAGGGGTCCTACGAGCAGTACTTC
17 | TRBJ2-2 | TRBD2 | TRBV9 | NA | CASSVRAGGQNTGELFF | TGTGCCAGCAGCGTACGAGCGGGAGGCCAGAACACCGGGGAGCTGTTTTTT
14 | TRBJ2-5 | TRBD1 | TRBV13 | NA | CASGGQALQETQYF | TGTGCCAGCGGTGGACAGGCCCTCCAAGAGACCCAGTACTTC
14 | TRBJ1-5 | NA | TRBV6-1 | few | CASSVRGWDQPQHF | TGTGCCAGCAGTGTTAGGGGGTGGGATCAGCCCCAGCATTTT
14 | TRBJ1-5 | TRBD1 | TRBV10-2 | NA | CASRGQGETQPQHF | TGCGCCAGCAGGGGACAGGGAGAAACTCAGCCCCAGCATTTT
15 | TRBJ1-5 | NA | TRBV10-3 | NA | CAISESDTFNQPQHF | TGTGCCATCAGTGAGTCGGACACCTTCAATCAGCCCCAGCATTTT